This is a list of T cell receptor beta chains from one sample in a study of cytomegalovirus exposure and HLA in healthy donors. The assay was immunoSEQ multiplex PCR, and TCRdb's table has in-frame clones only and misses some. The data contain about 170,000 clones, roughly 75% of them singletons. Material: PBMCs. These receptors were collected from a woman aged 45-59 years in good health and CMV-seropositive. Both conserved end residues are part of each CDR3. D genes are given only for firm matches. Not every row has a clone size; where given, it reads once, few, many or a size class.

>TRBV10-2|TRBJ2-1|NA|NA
CASSPLSGNEQFF
TGCGCCAGCAGTCCCCTCAGCGGAAATGAGCAGTTCTTC
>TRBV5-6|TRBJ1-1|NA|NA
CASSFVQGRSEAFF
TGTGCCAGCAGCTTCGTCCAGGGGCGGTCTGAAGCTTTCTTT
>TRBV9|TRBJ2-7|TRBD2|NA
CASSDSGGAHAYEQYF
TGTGCCAGCAGTGATAGCGGGGGCGCGCATGCCTACGAGCAGTACTTC
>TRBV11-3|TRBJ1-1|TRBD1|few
CANTSGTVMNTEAFF
TGTGCCAATACTTCCGGGACAGTCATGAACACTGAAGCTTTCTTT
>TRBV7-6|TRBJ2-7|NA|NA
CASSLGSQGYEQYF
TGTGCCAGCAGCTTGGGCAGTCAGGGCTACGAGCAGTACTTC
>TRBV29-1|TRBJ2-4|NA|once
CSVVSDIQYF
TGCAGCGTTGTATCAGACATTCAGTACTTC
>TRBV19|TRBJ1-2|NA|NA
CASSIDRGSGYTF
TGTGCCAGTAGTATAGATCGTGGGAGCGGCTACACCTTC
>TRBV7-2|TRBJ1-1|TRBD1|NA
CASSRTGYTEAFF
TGTGCCAGCAGCCGGACAGGCTACACTGAAGCTTTCTTT
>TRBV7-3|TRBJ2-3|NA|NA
CASSATGNTGTDTQYF
TGTGCCAGCAGCGCGACTGGTAATACTGGCACAGATACGCAGTATTTT
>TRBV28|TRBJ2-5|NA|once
CASSSPALGRKETQYF
TGTGCCAGCAGTAGCCCAGCGCTGGGGCGGAAAGAGACCCAGTACTTC
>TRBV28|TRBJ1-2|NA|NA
CASGSQMGAKGYTF
TGTGCCAGCGGGTCCCAAATGGGGGCTAAAGGCTACACCTTC
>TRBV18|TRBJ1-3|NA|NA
CASSPTSSGNTIYF
TGTGCCAGCTCCCCGACAAGTTCTGGAAACACCATATATTTT
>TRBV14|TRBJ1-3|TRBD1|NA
CASSQAVDRGRGNTIYF
TGTGCCAGCAGCCAAGCCGTGGACAGGGGGAGAGGGAACACCATATATTTT
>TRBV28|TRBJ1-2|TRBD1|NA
CASSPGQETNYGYTF
TGTGCCAGCAGTCCCGGACAGGAAACTAACTATGGCTACACCTTC
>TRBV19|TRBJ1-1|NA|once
CASIREGGRTEAFF
TGTGCCAGTATCCGGGAGGGGGGACGCACTGAAGCTTTCTTT
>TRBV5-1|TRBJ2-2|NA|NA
CASSPGWGDANTGELFF
TGCGCCAGCAGCCCGGGATGGGGAGATGCGAACACCGGGGAGCTGTTTTTT
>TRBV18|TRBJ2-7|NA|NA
CASSTISYEQYF
TGTGCCAGCTCGACTATTTCCTACGAGCAGTACTTC
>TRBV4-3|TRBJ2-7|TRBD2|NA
CASSSLAFGYEQYF
TGCGCCAGCAGCTCACTAGCGTTTGGGTACGAGCAGTACTTC
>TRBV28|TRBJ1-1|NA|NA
CASSEQDNTEAFF
TGTGCCAGCAGTGAACAAGATAACACTGAAGCTTTCTTT
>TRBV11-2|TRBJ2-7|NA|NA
CASISDIAYEQYF
TGTGCCAGCATCTCGGACATTGCCTACGAGCAGTACTTC
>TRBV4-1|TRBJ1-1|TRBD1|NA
CASSQTPGQGSPF
TGCGCCAGCAGCCAAACTCCGGGACAGGGGTCCCCTTTT
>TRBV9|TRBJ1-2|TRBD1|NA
CASSVSRRTGLSYGYTF
TGTGCCAGCAGCGTAAGCCGTCGGACAGGGTTGAGCTATGGCTACACCTTC
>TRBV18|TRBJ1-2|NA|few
CASSSDQGGYTF
TGTGCCAGCTCATCCGACCAGGGTGGCTACACCTTC
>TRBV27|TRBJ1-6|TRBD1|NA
CASKYGTGRYNSPLHF
TGTGCCAGCAAATACGGGACAGGCCGATATAATTCACCCCTCCACTTT
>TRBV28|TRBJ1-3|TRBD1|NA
CASSSPGTGSVNTIYF
TGTGCCAGCAGTTCCCCCGGGACAGGTTCCGTAAACACCATATATTTT
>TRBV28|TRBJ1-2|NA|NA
CASSLGGIGVGYTF
TGTGCCAGCAGTTTAGGGGGGATTGGGGTTGGCTACACCTTC
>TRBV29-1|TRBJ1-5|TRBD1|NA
CSVAQGAGQPQHF
TGCAGCGTTGCGCAGGGGGCAGGTCAGCCCCAGCATTTT
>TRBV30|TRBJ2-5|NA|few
CAWRQGNFQETQYF
TGTGCCTGGAGACAGGGAAACTTCCAAGAGACCCAGTACTTC
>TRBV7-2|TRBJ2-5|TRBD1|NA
CASSSAAQGVLETQYF
TGTGCCAGCAGCTCGGCCGCGCAGGGGGTATTGGAGACCCAGTACTTC
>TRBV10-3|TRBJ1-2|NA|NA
CAITQGHYGYTF
TGTGCCATCACACAGGGCCACTATGGCTACACCTTC
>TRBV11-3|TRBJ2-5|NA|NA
CASSLGTNQETQYF
TGTGCCAGCAGCTTAGGAACTAACCAAGAGACCCAGTACTTC
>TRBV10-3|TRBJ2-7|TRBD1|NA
CASSLKDRGPYEQYF
TGTGCCAGCAGCCTAAAGGACAGGGGGCCCTACGAGCAGTACTTC
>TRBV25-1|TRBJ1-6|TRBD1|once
CASSAYTGEYHSPLHF
TGTGCCAGCAGTGCCTACACAGGGGAATATCATTCACCCCTCCACTTT
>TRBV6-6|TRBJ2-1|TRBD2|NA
CASSDPGLVRNEQFF
TGTGCCAGCAGTGACCCGGGACTAGTTCGGAATGAGCAGTTCTTC
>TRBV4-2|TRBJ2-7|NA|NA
CASSQAPSGNRVYEQYF
TGTGCCAGCAGCCAAGCCCCTTCAGGGAATAGGGTCTACGAGCAGTACTTC
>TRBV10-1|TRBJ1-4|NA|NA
CASGPDGTTNEKLFF
TGCGCCAGCGGCCCGGACGGGACAACTAATGAAAAACTGTTTTTT
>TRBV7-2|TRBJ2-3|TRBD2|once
CASSQGLAGPDTQYF
TGTGCCAGCAGTCAGGGACTAGCGGGGCCAGATACGCAGTATTTT
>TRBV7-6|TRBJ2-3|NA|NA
CASSLLPSTDTQYF
TGTGCCAGCAGCTTACTCCCCTCCACAGATACGCAGTATTTT
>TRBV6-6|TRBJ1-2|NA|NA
CASSRGQPQKGYTF
TGTGCCAGCAGCCGCGGACAGCCCCAAAAGGGCTACACCTTC
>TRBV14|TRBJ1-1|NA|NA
CASSPRSTRTEAFF
TGTGCCAGCAGCCCGCGATCCACGCGCACTGAAGCTTTCTTT
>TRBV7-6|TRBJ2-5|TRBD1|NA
CASSLGTGGLETQYF
TGTGCCAGCAGCTTAGGGACAGGGGGTCTAGAGACCCAGTACTTC